The text below deals with one T cell receptor beta chain. This clone's antigen is unknown. Per-base qualities were not stored, and no clone one base away is much larger. Taken from cysteine to phenylalanine, the CDR3 has 14 residues. The kept DNA is CDR3 alone, 42 bases in frame from the first base. Reading the germline V gene gives CDR1 MDHEN and CDR2 SYDVKM. Between the V and J ends, shortened by 2 bases and 5 bases respectively, the junction contains 12 bases. This record comes from a study of blood T cell repertoires in COVID-19 (dated by TCRdb to about 2020). As for the study more broadly: The collaborator samples originated in the United States, Italy and Spain and spanned the acute and convalescent phases of COVID-19. Where HLA class I and class II types were available, the types were taken from metadata supplied by the sample provider, not from assay-based typing. The dataset comprised deeply sampled blood TCRbeta repertoires from subjects exposed to, actively infected with, or recovered from COVID-19. The prospective study material was composed of cDNA or gDNA derived from T cells, B-cell-depleted T cells, or PBMCs. A de-identified subject ID, COVID-19 status, age in years and sex were almost always included in the sample metadata. Samples came from the ongoing ImmuneRACE study (first 160 participants) plus 1,254 subjects from 6 global collaborators. The repertoires were made available in a free public database intended to serve as a resource for research on the immune response to SARS-CoV-2. The paper as a whole reports these results and caveats: How much clinical and demographic metadata was included differed by source and by participant, and the metadata was provided uncurated.

Each collaborating institution followed its own protocols to collect whole blood in K2EDTA tubes. Collaborator samples were shipped for TCRbeta analysis as frozen whole blood, isolated PBMCs, or DNA extracted from either sample type. TCRbeta CDR3 regions were amplified from genomic DNA by means of the immunoSEQ Assay, a bias-controlled multiplex PCR. The authors' analysis ran thus. The number of nucleated cells in each sample was estimated by amplification of reference gene primers within the assay. Sequence reads were collapsed and filtered to measure the absolute abundance of every unique TCRbeta CDR3 rearrangement. For each sample, productive Simpson clonality was calculated as the square root of Simpson's diversity index over productive rearrangements. In TCRdb, the immuneACCESS table is reduced to in-frame sequences with V and J assigned. These tables do not hold every clone; where another copy was compared, an unresolved V gene accounts for under half, and the others remain unexplained. D and trimming were read from the DNA, whereas the V and J calls and clone size are those reported in that table. A total of 60,000 to 75,000 clones appear in this sample, around 86% of them only once. The ten biggest clones cover around 14% of the sample.

This clonotype was obtained from a woman between 55 and 75 years old with acute or convalescent COVID-19. The sample comprised peripheral blood. Recombination linked TRBV28 to TRBJ1-2; the D gene identity is not certain. Read as DNA, the sequence is TGTGCCAGCAGTTTACGGGTCCTTAATTATGGCTACACCTTC. Translated, this is CASSLRVLNYGYTF.